Listed here are 25 T cell receptor beta chains from one sample, sequenced in a study of blood T cell repertoires in COVID-19 (TCRdb year 2020). Library construction relied on the immunoSEQ multiplex PCR assay. TCRdb's version of the immuneACCESS table is confined to in-frame rearrangements and falls short of the full clone set. An unresolved V gene accounts for under half of the shortfall where checked; the remainder is of unknown origin. Counted in this sample were approximately 250,000 clones; more than 70% of them appeared once. The ten most abundant clones make up around 2% of the sample. Sequencing was done on a sample of PBMCs or T cells enriched from blood (not recorded which). The source is a woman in her sixties or seventies in a cohort exposed to, infected with or recovered from COVID-19 (not recorded which).

The J gene is TRBJ2-1, the V gene TRBV7-8; tentatively, D is TRBD2 (6 bases). Trimming took off 5 bases at V and 7 bases at J, with 12 bases between the two ends. The CDR3 is 13 residues long. The germline gives CDR1 SGHVS, CDR2 FQNEAQ. This CDR3 reads CASSRLVWNEQFF. CDR3 coding DNA: TGTGCCAGCAGCCGACTAGTTTGGAATGAGCAGTTCTTC.

In this sample, this clone turned up many times. DNA of the CDR3: TGTGCCAGCAGCTTAAGGCCGACTAGCGCCCCCAATGAGCAGTTCTTC. This sequence encodes CASSLRPTSAPNEQFF. This chain uses TRBV7-9 with TRBJ2-1; 8 bases are a match to TRBD2. J lost 6 bases, V lost 2 bases, and 9 bases had no gene match. Per germline, CDR1 SEHNR and CDR2 FQNEAQ (reference sequence). The CDR3 is 16 residues long.

V is TRBV4-1 and J is TRBJ1-6; possible D gene TRBD1, 6 bases. V lost 4 bases to trimming and J lost 3 bases, with 19 bases between them. Germline CDR1 is MGHRA and CDR2 is YSYEKL. The CDR3 has 18 residues. In DNA form, the CDR3 reads TGCGCCAGCAGCCCACTCCTTCGACAAGGGGGCTATAATTCACCCCTCCACTTT. It is translated as CASSPLLRQGGYNSPLHF.

This chain connects TRBV3-1 (or the pseudogene TRBV3-2) to TRBJ2-7; D uncertain. V was clipped by 2 bases and J by 2 bases, with 7 bases between them. The CDR3 has 13 residues. From germline, CDR1 is LGHDT and CDR2 YNNKEL (reference sequence). The DNA for the CDR3 is TGTGCCAGCAGCCAAAGTAGAGCCTACGAGCAGTACTTC. Residues: CASSQSRAYEQYF.

V and J are TRBV30 and TRBJ2-3; TRBD2 aligns across 12 bases. Germline V gene sequence: CDR1 GTSNPN, CDR2 SVGIG (reference sequence). There are 17 residues in the CDR3. V lost 0 bases, J lost 2 bases, and 6 bases stayed unmatched. For the CDR3, the DNA is TGTGCCTGGAGTGTCTCTAGGACTAGCGGGATCACAGATACGCAGTATTTT. It translates to CAWSVSRTSGITDTQYF.

The J gene is TRBJ2-3, the V gene TRBV9, with 10 bases identical to TRBD2. This CDR3 has 18 residues. Germline values: CDR1 SGDLS, CDR2 YYNGEE. Losses at the gene ends were 4 bases for V and 1 base for J; bases not matched to a gene: 12. CDR3 sequence (DNA): TGTGCCAGCAGCCTCGGGGCATTAGCGGGAGGCCGCACAGATACGCAGTATTTT. Translating gives CASSLGALAGGRTDTQYF.

This clone was observed a single time. V is TRBV12-5 and J is TRBJ1-5; 7 bases are shared with TRBD1. Germline V lookup: CDR1 LGHNT, CDR2 FRNRAP. Germline trimming cut 1 base from V and 0 bases from J; bases unmatched to any gene: 0. The length of the CDR3 is 15 residues. CDR3 nucleotide sequence: TGTGCTAGTGGTTTGGGACAGGGTAGCAATCAGCCCCAGCATTTT. It specifies CASGLGQGSNQPQHF. Combining the CDR3 with reference TRBV12-5 and TRBJ1-5 gives the whole variable domain DARVTQTPRHKVTEMGQEVTMRCQPILGHNTVFWYRQTMMQGLELLAYFRNRAPLDDSGMPKDRFSAEMPDATLATLKIQPSEPRDSAVYFCASGLGQGSNQPQHFGDGTRLSIL.

The J gene is TRBJ1-6, the V gene TRBV18, with D perhaps TRBD1 (5 bases). The CDR3 spans 14 residues. Germline CDR1 reads KGHSH; CDR2 reads LQKENI. V was shortened by 3 bases and J by 7 bases, with 10 bases between the two germline ends. The CDR3 protein is CASSPGRGNSPLHF. The CDR3 region has the DNA TGTGCCAGCTCACCCGGACGGGGGAATTCACCCCTCCACTTT.

The chain recombines TRBV18 with TRBJ1-2; D might be TRBD1 (5 bases). The V gene lost 2 bases and the J gene lost 5 bases, with 6 bases spanning the gap. The CDR3 has 12 amino acids. Germline-derived CDR1 and CDR2 are KGHSH and LQKENI. This CDR3 is CASSPKGYGYTF. Written as DNA, the CDR3 is TGTGCCAGCTCACCAAAGGGGTATGGCTACACCTTC.

The chain uses TRBV28 and TRBJ1-2; D perhaps matches TRBD1 (6 bases). The germline V gene has CDR1 MDHEN and CDR2 SYDVKM. The CDR3 extends over 13 amino acids. Trimming cost V 6 bases and J 4 bases, with 12 bases left between them. DNA of the CDR3: TGTGCCAGCAGGACTACAGGGACCTATGGCTACACCTTC. This codes for CASRTTGTYGYTF.

This clone was observed a few times. Other nucleotide sequences in the sample specify the same CDR3. This chain connects TRBV6-5 to TRBJ1-3, with D possibly TRBD1 on 6 matching bases. V was clipped by 6 bases and J by 2 bases, with 8 bases between them. This CDR3 contains 13 residues. Germline V gene data show CDR1 as MNHEY and CDR2 as SVGAGI. The CDR3, as DNA: TGTGCCAGCAGACAGGGAACTGGAAACACCATATATTTT. This gives the protein CASRQGTGNTIYF.

This clone was observed once. The chain carries TRBV10-3 and TRBJ2-1, with D perhaps TRBD1 (5 bases). Trimming shortened V by 3 bases and J by 4 bases, and 10 bases separated the two germline ends. This CDR3 region has 14 residues. Germline assignment: CDR1 ENHRY and CDR2 SYGVKD. The CDR3 nucleotides read TGTGCCATCAGTGACCGACAGATGTACAATGAGCAGTTCTTC. Protein product: CAISDRQMYNEQFF.

The chain links TRBV27 to TRBJ2-1; TRBD2 matches at 8 bases. V was clipped by 3 bases and J by 7 bases; unmatched bases: 14. Germline loops: CDR1 MNHEY, CDR2 SMNVEV (reference sequence). The CDR3 sequence is 17 residues long. CDR3 sequence: CASSFLKSGSLKNEQFF. CDR3 in DNA: TGTGCCAGCAGTTTCCTGAAGAGCGGGAGTCTTAAGAATGAGCAGTTCTTC.

The gene calls are TRBV28 and TRBJ1-2; D uncertain. CDR1 is MDHEN, CDR2 SYDVKM, per germline. The V end lost 2 bases, the J end lost 5 bases, and 9 bases lay between the germline ends. The CDR3 loop spans 13 amino acids. CDR3: CASSLRGRYGYTF. The CDR3 DNA follows: TGTGCCAGCAGTTTAAGAGGGAGATATGGCTACACCTTC.

J is TRBJ1-1 and V is TRBV7-2; possibly TRBD1 for D (5 bases). Germline V gives CDR1 SGHTA, CDR2 FQGNSA. The CDR3 has 14 amino acids. Trimming removed 5 bases at V and 5 bases at J, with 15 bases between. CDR3 residues: CASSVSGGWTEAFF. For the CDR3, the DNA is TGTGCCAGCAGCGTAAGTGGGGGGTGGACTGAAGCTTTCTTT.

The J gene is TRBJ1-2, the V gene TRBV5-1; 12 nucleotides match TRBD1. V shed 0 bases, J shed 6 bases, and the junction held 3 bases outside the gene matches. The CDR3 is 15 residues long. Germline V CDR1 and CDR2: SGHRS, YFSETQ. The CDR3 DNA follows: TGCGCCAGCAGCTTGGGCGGGACAGGGGGCGATGGCTACACCTTC. As protein: CASSLGGTGGDGYTF.

This chain uses TRBV27 with TRBJ1-4; unclear D gene. V shed 1 base and J shed 5 bases, with 11 bases lying between them. There are 15 residues in the CDR3. From germline, CDR1 is MNHEY and CDR2 SMNVEV (reference sequence). CDR3 sequence reads: CASSLLGQTNEKLFF. As DNA, the CDR3 is TGTGCCAGCAGTTTATTGGGCCAGACGAATGAAAAACTGTTTTTT.

DNA of the CDR3: TGCGCCAGCAGCTCGACGGGACTCCGGACGGGCACCGGGGAGCTGTTTTTT. Translating it yields CASSSTGLRTGTGELFF. The rearrangement links TRBV5-1 to TRBJ2-2; the D gene is possibly TRBD2 (6 bases). Germline V gives CDR1 SGHRS, CDR2 YFSETQ. The V gene lost 3 bases and the J gene lost 4 bases, with 19 bases spanning the gap. The CDR3 is 17 amino acids.

The chain uses TRBV10-3 and TRBJ1-1, with 7 bases matching TRBD1. After removal of 1 base from V and 7 bases from J, the junction contained 12 bases not matched to a gene. The CDR3 sequence is 16 residues long. Per the germline V gene, CDR1 is ENHRY and CDR2 is SYGVKD. The CDR3 nucleotides are TGTGCCATCAGTGAGTGGGGACAGTCCCGAACGGGTGAAGCTTTCTTT. The encoded protein is CAISEWGQSRTGEAFF.

The rearrangement joins TRBV5-4 to TRBJ2-1, with D hard to call. Per germline, CDR1 SGHNT and CDR2 YYREEE (reference sequence). V lost 4 bases, J lost 5 bases, and 13 bases lay in between. The CDR3 is made up of 14 amino acids. Written as DNA, the CDR3 is TGTGCCAGCAGCCGTTCTACTACTAACAATGAGCAGTTCTTC. Amino acids: CASSRSTTNNEQFF. The variable domain in full, completed from reference TRBV5-4 and TRBJ2-1, reads ETGVTQSPTHLIKTRGQQVTLRCSSQSGHNTVSWYQQALGQGPQFIFQYYREEENGRGNFPPRFSGLQFPNYSSELNVNALELDDSALYLCASSRSTTNNEQFFGPGTRLTVL.

The rearrangement uses TRBV19 and TRBJ2-5; 7 bases are a match to TRBD1. This CDR3 comprises 14 residues. V lost 5 bases to trimming and J lost 4 bases; unmatched junction nucleotides: 7. CDR1 and CDR2 (germline): LNHDA, SQIVND (reference sequence). The CDR3 protein is CASSVRGRGETQYF. CDR3 DNA: TGTGCCAGTAGTGTGAGGGGGCGAGGAGAGACCCAGTACTTC.

J is TRBJ2-7 and V is TRBV19; TRBD2 is a possible D gene (5 bases). The germline gives CDR1 LNHDA, CDR2 SQIVND (reference sequence). V was trimmed by 5 bases and J by 3 bases, leaving 26 bases between them. The CDR3 contains 18 residues. The CDR3 sequence is CASSPRRTLPSYHYEQYF. DNA for the CDR3: TGTGCCAGTAGTCCCCGTCGGACTCTACCCTCCTACCACTACGAGCAGTACTTC.

The gene calls are TRBV4-3 and TRBJ1-4; tentatively, D is TRBD1 (6 bases). Germline V gene data show CDR1 as LGHNA and CDR2 as YSLEER. Trimming shortened V by 0 bases and J by 7 bases, and 15 bases separated the two germline ends. The CDR3 runs to 16 residues. CDR3 DNA sequence: TGCGCCAGCAGCCAAGATCAAGGGGGTTGGGGTGAAAAACTGTTTTTT. It translates to CASSQDQGGWGEKLFF.

This chain joins TRBV7-9 and TRBJ2-3; 11 bases match TRBD2. The CDR3 extends over 16 amino acids. V was clipped by 5 bases and J by 2 bases; unmatched bases: 6. The germline V gene encodes CDR1 SEHNR and CDR2 FQNEAQ (reference sequence). The DNA for the CDR3 is TGTGCCAGCAGCGTCGGGACTAGCGGAACCACAGATACGCAGTATTTT. This translates into CASSVGTSGTTDTQYF.

The rearrangement uses TRBV7-3 and TRBJ1-6, with D hard to call. With 5 bases removed from V and 6 bases from J, the gap between germline ends came to 11 bases. The germline CDR1 and CDR2 sequences are SGHTA and FQGTGA. CDR3 length: 14 residues. The CDR3 region is CASSAQPTNSPLHF. As DNA, the CDR3 is TGTGCCAGCAGCGCACAGCCAACTAATTCACCCCTCCACTTT.